Presented here are 17 T cell receptor beta chains from one specimen sequenced in a study of response to subunit inactivated influenza vaccine. TCRdb re-derived calls from the RT-PCR reads in MiXCR, one entry per CDR3 protein. The table has about 580,000 distinct CDR3 sequences, around 13% seen once. Sequenced material: PBMCs from blood, taken about 12 days after vaccination. All receptors come from a man aged 45-65 years who received an inactivated influenza vaccine.

Only a few counts were recorded for this clonotype. The CDR3 sequence is CASSYGVGVHTGELFF. The CDR3 DNA is TGTGCCAGCAGTTACGGGGTAGGGGTGCACACCGGGGAGCTGTTTTTT. The chain joins TRBV6-2 or TRBV6-3 to TRBJ2-2; the D gene is possibly TRBD1 (5 bases). Trimming pared 2 bases from V and 3 bases from J, leaving 13 bases between. This CDR3 has 16 amino acids. Germline lookup yields CDR1 MNHEY and CDR2 SVGEGT.

The table lists this clonotype with a few counts. The V call is TRBV12-3 or TRBV12-4, the J call TRBJ1-6; a possible D gene is TRBD1 (6 bases). This CDR3 is built from 13 residues. Trimming removed 7 bases at V and 8 bases at J, with 12 bases between. CDR3 nucleotides: TGTGCCAGCAACCCGACAGGCTATTCACCCCTCCACTTT. This gives the protein CASNPTGYSPLHF.

The chain recombines TRBV20-1 with TRBJ2-7; D is possibly TRBD2 (6 bases). V shed 5 bases and J shed 3 bases, with 14 bases lying between them. The CDR3 contains 13 residues. CDR1 and CDR2 (germline): DFQATT, SNEGSKA (reference sequence). The CDR3 is CSARPRENYEQYF. DNA of the CDR3: TGCAGTGCTCGACCCCGGGAGAACTACGAGCAGTACTTC.

This clonotype was detected a few times. The CDR3 spells CSAGTRYTEAFF. The CDR3 DNA reads TGCAGCGCCGGTACAAGGTACACTGAAGCTTTCTTT. The chain uses TRBV29-1 and TRBJ1-1; D is uncertain. Germline CDR1 is SQVTM and CDR2 is ANQGSEA. Trimming took 7 bases from V and 3 from J, leaving 12 bases between them. This CDR3 has 12 residues.

This chain joins TRBV7-2 and TRBJ2-5; D remains unclear. Germline CDR1 reads SGHTA; CDR2 reads FQGNSA. The CDR3 runs 17 residues. Trimming left V 1 base short and J 2 bases short, with 17 bases between. Here the CDR3 DNA reads TGTGCCAGCAGCTTAGGGCAGAGAAATCGGGTACAAGAGACCCAGTACTTC. This gives the protein CASSLGQRNRVQETQYF.

The chain carries TRBV15 and TRBJ1-2, with TRBD1 matching over 8 bases. The CDR3 extends over 13 amino acids. Looked up from germline, CDR1 is LNHNV and CDR2 is YYDKDF (reference sequence). Germline trimming cut 3 bases from V and 5 bases from J; bases unmatched to any gene: 2. The CDR3 region is CATSSGQGYGYTF. CDR3 bases: TGTGCCACCAGCAGTGGACAGGGATATGGCTACACCTTC.

J is TRBJ2-5 and V is TRBV7-2; D gene unclear. V was cut by 1 base and J by 7 bases, with 13 bases left in between. This CDR3 contains 14 residues. CDR1 and CDR2 (germline): SGHTA, FQGNSA. In DNA, the CDR3 is TGTGCCAGCAGCTTAGATCTAGGACCTCGGACCCAGTACTTC. This translates into CASSLDLGPRTQYF.

This rearrangement joins TRBV5-1 to TRBJ2-2; 7 nucleotides match TRBD1. Trimming at V came to 4 bases and at J to 5 bases, leaving 8 bases not matched to a gene. Germline CDR1 SGHRS, CDR2 YFSETQ. The CDR3 is 15 amino acids. The DNA for the CDR3 is TGCGCCAGCAGCGCTGACAGGGTGGCGACCGGGGAGCTGTTTTTT. This encodes CASSADRVATGELFF.

This clonotype has a count of ten or more. The chain carries TRBV5-1 and TRBJ2-1; 7 bases align to TRBD1. The ends lost 4 bases at V and 3 bases at J; junction bases unmatched: 7. The CDR3 runs 15 residues. Germline V gene lookup returns CDR1 SGHRS and CDR2 YFSETQ. The CDR3 nucleotides are TGCGCCAGCAGCCCGGGACAGACGAGCTACAATGAGCAGTTCTTC. The encoded protein is CASSPGQTSYNEQFF.

The chain recombines TRBV7-9 with TRBJ2-7; D not resolved. Germline CDR1 reads SEHNR; CDR2 reads FQNEAQ (reference sequence). V dropped 5 bases and J dropped 1 base, with 12 bases sitting between them. This CDR3 contains 14 residues. The CDR3 here is CASSVSFTSYEQYF. In nucleotides, the CDR3 is TGTGCCAGCAGCGTAAGCTTTACGTCCTACGAGCAGTACTTC.

This clonotype was picked up a small number of times. The rearrangement joins TRBV20-1 to TRBJ2-3, with 10 positions matching TRBD2. Germline assignment: CDR1 DFQATT and CDR2 SNEGSKA (reference sequence). Unmatched junction bases numbered 7, after V lost 2 bases and J lost 2 bases. CDR3 length equals 16 residues. CDR3 sequence reads: CSARPRTSGFTDTQYF. The DNA for the CDR3 is TGCAGTGCTAGACCTCGGACTAGCGGTTTCACAGATACGCAGTATTTT.

This clonotype appeared a few times. The chain carries TRBV12-3 or TRBV12-4 and TRBJ2-1; either TRBD1 or TRBD2 may fit D (5 bases each). Trimming cost V 10 bases and J 8 bases, with 18 bases left between them. This CDR3 region has 13 residues. CDR3 in amino acids: CATQMGVRHEQFF. The CDR3 region has the DNA TGTGCCACCCAGATGGGGGTGAGGCATGAGCAGTTCTTC.

The V and J genes are TRBV7-9 and TRBJ1-6, with D possibly being TRBD1 (5 bases). CDR1 is SEHNR, CDR2 FQNEAQ, per germline (reference sequence). Trimming left V 4 bases short and J 14 bases short, with 21 bases between. This CDR3 is 15 amino acids long. The CDR3 is CASSSRQLPDSALHF. The DNA of the CDR3 is TGTGCCAGCAGCTCCAGACAGCTCCCCGATTCGGCCCTCCACTTT.

This clonotype showed up many times. The V and J genes are TRBV3-1 and TRBJ2-3; 8 bases line up with TRBD1. The germline gives CDR1 LGHDT, CDR2 YNNKEL (reference sequence). V shed 4 bases, J shed 2 bases, and the junction held 5 bases outside the gene matches. The CDR3 totals 15 residues. The CDR3 loop reads CASSRGQANTDTQYF. The CDR3 DNA sequence: TGTGCCAGCAGCCGGGGACAGGCGAACACAGATACGCAGTATTTT.

The genes are TRBV20-1 and TRBJ2-3; D gene ambiguous. Per germline, CDR1 DFQATT and CDR2 SNEGSKA (reference sequence). This CDR3 is 13 amino acids long. Trimming pared 5 bases from V and 2 bases from J, leaving 11 bases between. DNA of the CDR3: TGCAGTGCTCGACTCGGTTACACAGATACGCAGTATTTT. It encodes CSARLGYTDTQYF.

Here the CDR3 reads CASSLARMGKSYNEQFF. DNA for the CDR3: TGTGCCAGCAGCTTAGCGCGGATGGGGAAGTCCTACAATGAGCAGTTCTTC. This rearrangement joins TRBV7-9 to TRBJ2-1; no firm D call. V was clipped by 0 bases and J by 1 base, with 13 bases between them. Looked up from germline, CDR1 is SEHNR and CDR2 is FQNEAQ (reference sequence). CDR3 length: 17 amino acids.

This sequence joins TRBV4-3 and TRBJ2-3; D possibly corresponds to TRBD1 (6 bases). This CDR3 has 16 amino acids. Between the trimmed V and J ends, which lost 1 base and 5 bases, there was a span of 16 bases. The germline gives CDR1 LGHNA, CDR2 YSLEER. This CDR3 reads CASSQAPRGGEDTQYF. As DNA, the CDR3 is TGCGCCAGCAGCCAAGCTCCCCGAGGGGGTGAAGATACGCAGTATTTT.